In this sample, the clone carrying this T cell receptor (beta chain) turned up once. What it binds is not known. This CDR3 is built from 14 residues. The germline V and J ends were trimmed by 1 base and 3 bases, with 8 bases remaining between them. Germline V gene sequence: CDR1 SGDLS, CDR2 YYNGEE. These data originate in a study of T cells in narcolepsy. Study observations and caveats: Blood of same and different patients, but not healthy controls, reportedly held recurring autoreactive clonotypes.

This table comes from immunoSEQ multiplex PCR, and its TCRdb copy is limited to in-frame clones, with some not included. The repertoire holds tens of thousands of clones, with around 92% as singletons. This sequence originates from a human donor with narcolepsy. Sequencing was carried out using CD45RA- memory CD4+ T cells from PBMCs. The rearrangement joins TRBV9 to TRBJ2-1, with D hard to call. The CDR3 here is CASSVYPIYNEQFF. CDR3 in DNA: TGTGCCAGCAGCGTATACCCAATCTACAATGAGCAGTTCTTC.